This T cell receptor (beta chain) was retrieved from a study of beta chain features in type 1 diabetes. For the study at large: Healthy donors and patients had similar age, gender and cell yields. Study-wide results and caveats: Shortening that was moderate but significant affected the TCRB CDR3s of Type 1 diabetes patients in all four CD4+ subsets.

As concerns this clone: No antigen is known for it. The same CDR3 also results from other DNA sequences found in this sample.

Germline V gives CDR1 SGHDN, CDR2 FVKESK. Unmatched junction bases numbered 10, after V lost 4 bases and J lost 5 bases. This CDR3 has 16 amino acids. The isolated RNA, all of it, was reverse transcribed, so expressed TCRB transcripts were what got sequenced. The average output of naive, central memory and regulatory T cell samples was several million reads. The assay was immunoSEQ multiplex PCR, and TCRdb's table has in-frame clones only and misses some. The table records hundreds of thousands of clones, over 9.5% of them present only once. This TCR came from a woman between 18 and 29 years old with type 1 diabetes. The source material was naive CD4+ T cells from blood. This chain connects TRBV14 to TRBJ2-3; the match to TRBD1 covers 9 bases. CDR3 sequence reads: CASSLPGTGLGDTQYF. CDR3 nucleotide sequence: TGTGCCAGCAGCCTTCCCGGGACAGGGCTGGGAGATACGCAGTATTTT.